This T cell receptor beta chain was identified during a study of CD8+CD57+ T cells in acquired aplastic anemia. Background on the study: Mean DNA quantity obtained from sorted CD4+ and CD8+ cells was 3 to 3.5 ug.

This CDR3 comprises 14 residues. With 2 bases removed from V and 5 bases from J, the gap between germline ends came to 12 bases. Germline CDR1 SNHLY, CDR2 FYNNEI. This clonotype has at least ten counts. Its antigen remains unidentified. The sequenced patients had an expansion of CD8+CD57+ cells seen by flow cytometry. There were no patients without severe acquired aplastic anemia. No patient had been given any therapy when blood was sampled. Profiles of TCR beta VDJ and CDR3 were generated from a genomic DNA template. TCRdb re-called the reads through MiXCR, storing one row per CDR3 protein. The sample has 450,000 to 550,000 distinct CDR3 sequences, roughly a third seen once; the top ten hold approximately 0.82%. Findings of the study overall: Patients and controls shared about 30 CD8+ CDR3 sequences.

Input material: sorted CD4+, CD8+, or CD8+CD57+ T cells (not recorded which) from PBMCs. The chain carries TRBV2 and TRBJ1-1; D may be TRBD1 (5 bases). The source is a human donor with aplastic anemia. CDR3 residues: CASSEQGFQTEAFF. As DNA, the CDR3 is TGTGCCAGCAGTGAACAGGGTTTTCAGACTGAAGCTTTCTTT.